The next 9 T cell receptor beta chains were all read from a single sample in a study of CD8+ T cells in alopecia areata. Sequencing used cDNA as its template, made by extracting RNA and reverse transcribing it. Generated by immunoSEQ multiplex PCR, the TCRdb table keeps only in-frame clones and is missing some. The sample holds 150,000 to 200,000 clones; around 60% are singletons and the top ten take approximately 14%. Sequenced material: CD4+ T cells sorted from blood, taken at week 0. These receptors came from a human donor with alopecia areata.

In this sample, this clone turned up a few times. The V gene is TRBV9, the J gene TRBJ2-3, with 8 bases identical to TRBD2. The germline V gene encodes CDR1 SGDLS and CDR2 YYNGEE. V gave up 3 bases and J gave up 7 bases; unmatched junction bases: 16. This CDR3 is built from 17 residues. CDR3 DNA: TGTGCCAGCAGCGCGGTTAACAGCCGGGGGGGCCTAAATACGCAGTATTTT. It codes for CASSAVNSRGGLNTQYF.

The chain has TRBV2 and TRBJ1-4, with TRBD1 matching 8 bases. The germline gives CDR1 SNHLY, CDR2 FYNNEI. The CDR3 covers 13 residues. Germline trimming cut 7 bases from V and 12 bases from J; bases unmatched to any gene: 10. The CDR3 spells CASNRQGYEELFF. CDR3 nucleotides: TGTGCCAGCAATCGACAGGGGTACGAGGAACTGTTTTTT.

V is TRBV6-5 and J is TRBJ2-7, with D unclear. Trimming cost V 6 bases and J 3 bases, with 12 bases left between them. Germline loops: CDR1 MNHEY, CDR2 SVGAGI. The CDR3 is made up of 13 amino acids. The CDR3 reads CASSGRPDYEQYF. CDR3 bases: TGTGCCAGCAGCGGCCGTCCCGACTACGAGCAGTACTTC.

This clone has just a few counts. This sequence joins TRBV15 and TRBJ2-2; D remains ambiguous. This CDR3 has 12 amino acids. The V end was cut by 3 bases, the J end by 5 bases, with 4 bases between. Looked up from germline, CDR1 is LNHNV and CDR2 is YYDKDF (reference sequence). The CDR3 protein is CATSRGTGELFF. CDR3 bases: TGTGCCACCAGCAGGGGAACCGGGGAGCTGTTTTTT. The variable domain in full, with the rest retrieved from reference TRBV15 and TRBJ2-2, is DAMVIQNPRYQVTQFGKPVTLSCSQTLNHNVMYWYQQKSSQAPKLLFHYYDKDFNNEADTPDNFQSRRPNTSFCFLDIRSPGLGDTAMYLCATSRGTGELFFGEGSRLTVL.

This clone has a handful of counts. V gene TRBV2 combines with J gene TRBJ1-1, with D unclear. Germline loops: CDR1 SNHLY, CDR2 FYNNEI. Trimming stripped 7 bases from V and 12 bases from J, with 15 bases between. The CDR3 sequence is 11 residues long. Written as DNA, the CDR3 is TGTGCCAGCACCGAGGGTCGAGATCCTTTCTTT. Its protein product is CASTEGRDPFF.

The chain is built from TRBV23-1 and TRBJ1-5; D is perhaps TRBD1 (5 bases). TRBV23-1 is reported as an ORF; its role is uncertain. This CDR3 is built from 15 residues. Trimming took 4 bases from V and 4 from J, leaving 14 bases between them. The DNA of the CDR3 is TGCGCCAGCAGTCTCCAGACAGTCAGTAATCAGCCCCAGCATTTT. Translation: CASSLQTVSNQPQHF.

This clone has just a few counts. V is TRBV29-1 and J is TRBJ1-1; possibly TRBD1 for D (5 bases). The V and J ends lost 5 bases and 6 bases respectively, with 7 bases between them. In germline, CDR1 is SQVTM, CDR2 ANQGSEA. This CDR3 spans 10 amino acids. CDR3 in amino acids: CSVMGAEAFF. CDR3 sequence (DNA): TGCAGCGTTATGGGGGCTGAAGCTTTCTTT.

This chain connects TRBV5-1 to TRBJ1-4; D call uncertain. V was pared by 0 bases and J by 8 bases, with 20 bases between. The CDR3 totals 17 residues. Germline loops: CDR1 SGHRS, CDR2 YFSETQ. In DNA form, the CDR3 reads TGCGCCAGCAGCTTGGCACAACCCGGGATCGAAAAAGAAAAACTGTTTTTT. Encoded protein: CASSLAQPGIEKEKLFF.

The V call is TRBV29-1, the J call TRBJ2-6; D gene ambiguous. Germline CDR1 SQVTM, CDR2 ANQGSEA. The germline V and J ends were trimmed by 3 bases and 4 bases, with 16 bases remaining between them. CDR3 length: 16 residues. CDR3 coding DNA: TGCAGCGTTGACGAATCAGGACCTTGGGGGGCCAACGTCCTGACTTTC. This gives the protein CSVDESGPWGANVLTF.